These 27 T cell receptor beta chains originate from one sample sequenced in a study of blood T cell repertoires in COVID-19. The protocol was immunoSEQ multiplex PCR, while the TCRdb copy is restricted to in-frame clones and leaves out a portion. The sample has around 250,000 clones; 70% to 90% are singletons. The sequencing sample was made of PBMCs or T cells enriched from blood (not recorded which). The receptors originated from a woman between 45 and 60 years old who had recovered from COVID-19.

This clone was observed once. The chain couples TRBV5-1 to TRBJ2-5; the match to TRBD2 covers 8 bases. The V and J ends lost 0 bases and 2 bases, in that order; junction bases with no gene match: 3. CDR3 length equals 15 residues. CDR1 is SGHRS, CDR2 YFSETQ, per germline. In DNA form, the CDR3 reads TGCGCCAGCAGCTTGGCGACTAGCGAGCAAGAGACCCAGTACTTC. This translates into CASSLATSEQETQYF.

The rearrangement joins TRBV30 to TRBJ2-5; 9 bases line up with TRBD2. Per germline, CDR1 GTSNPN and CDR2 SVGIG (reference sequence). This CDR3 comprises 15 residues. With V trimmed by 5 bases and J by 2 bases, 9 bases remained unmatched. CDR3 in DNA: TGTGCCTGGGACCTTAGCGGGAGCGATCAAGAGACCCAGTACTTC. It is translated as CAWDLSGSDQETQYF.

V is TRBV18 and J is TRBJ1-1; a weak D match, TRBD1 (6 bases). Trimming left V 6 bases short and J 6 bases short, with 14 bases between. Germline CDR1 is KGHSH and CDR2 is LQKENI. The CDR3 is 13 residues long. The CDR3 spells CASSPAEGAEAFF. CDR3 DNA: TGTGCCAGCTCCCCCGCTGAGGGGGCTGAAGCTTTCTTT.

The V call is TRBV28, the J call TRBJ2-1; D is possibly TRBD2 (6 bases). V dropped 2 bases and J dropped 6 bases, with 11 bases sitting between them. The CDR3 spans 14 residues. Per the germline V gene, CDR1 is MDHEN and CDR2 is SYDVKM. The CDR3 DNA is TGTGCCAGCAGTTTAAAGCAGGGAGGCAATGAGCAGTTCTTC. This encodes CASSLKQGGNEQFF.

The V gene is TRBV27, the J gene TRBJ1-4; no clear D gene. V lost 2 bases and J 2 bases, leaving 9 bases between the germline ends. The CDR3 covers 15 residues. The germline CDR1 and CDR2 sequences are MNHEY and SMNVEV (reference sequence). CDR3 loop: CASSLVRGTNEKLFF. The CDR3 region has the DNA TGTGCCAGCAGTTTAGTTCGGGGTACTAATGAAAAACTGTTTTTT.

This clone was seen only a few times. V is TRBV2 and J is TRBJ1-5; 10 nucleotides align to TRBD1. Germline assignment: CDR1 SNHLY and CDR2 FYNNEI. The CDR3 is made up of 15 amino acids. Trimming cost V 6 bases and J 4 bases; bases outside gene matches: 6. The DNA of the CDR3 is TGTGCCAGCAGATCCGGGACAGGGGTGAATCAGCCCCAGCATTTT. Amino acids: CASRSGTGVNQPQHF.

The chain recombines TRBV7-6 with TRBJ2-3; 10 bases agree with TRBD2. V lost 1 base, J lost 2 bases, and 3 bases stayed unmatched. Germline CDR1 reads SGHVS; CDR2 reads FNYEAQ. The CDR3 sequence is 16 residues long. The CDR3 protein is CASSLVSGRATDTQYF. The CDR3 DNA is TGTGCCAGCAGCTTAGTCAGCGGGAGGGCCACAGATACGCAGTATTTT. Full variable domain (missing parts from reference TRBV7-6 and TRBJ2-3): GAGVSQSPRYKVTKRGQDVALRCDPISGHVSLYWYRQALGQGPEFLTYFNYEAQQDKSGLPNDRFSAERPEGSISTLTIQRTEQRDSAMYRCASSLVSGRATDTQYFGPGTRLTVL.

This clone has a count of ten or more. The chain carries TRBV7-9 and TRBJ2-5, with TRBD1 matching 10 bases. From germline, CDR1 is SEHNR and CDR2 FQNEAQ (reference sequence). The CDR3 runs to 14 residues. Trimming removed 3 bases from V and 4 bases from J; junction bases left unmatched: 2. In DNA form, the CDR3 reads TGTGCCAGCAGCTTCGGGACAGGGGTAGAGACCCAGTACTTC. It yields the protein CASSFGTGVETQYF.

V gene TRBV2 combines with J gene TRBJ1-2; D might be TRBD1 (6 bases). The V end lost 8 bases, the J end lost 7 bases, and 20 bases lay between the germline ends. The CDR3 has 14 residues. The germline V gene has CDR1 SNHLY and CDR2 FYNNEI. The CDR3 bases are TGTGCCAGCTGCCCTGAGGGGATACAGGGTGGCTACACCTTC. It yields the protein CASCPEGIQGGYTF.

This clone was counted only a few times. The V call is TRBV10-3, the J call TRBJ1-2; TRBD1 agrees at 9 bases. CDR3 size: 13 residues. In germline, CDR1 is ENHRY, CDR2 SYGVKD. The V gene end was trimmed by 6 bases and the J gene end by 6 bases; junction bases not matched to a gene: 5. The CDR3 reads CAIRMTGGDGYTF. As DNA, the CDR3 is TGTGCCATCAGGATGACAGGGGGGGATGGCTACACCTTC.

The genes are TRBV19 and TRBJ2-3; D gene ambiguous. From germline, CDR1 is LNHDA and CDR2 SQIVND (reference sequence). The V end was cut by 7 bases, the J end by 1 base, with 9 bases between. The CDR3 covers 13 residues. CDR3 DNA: TGTGCCAGTATTCCGTCAGGCACAGATACGCAGTATTTT. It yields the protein CASIPSGTDTQYF.

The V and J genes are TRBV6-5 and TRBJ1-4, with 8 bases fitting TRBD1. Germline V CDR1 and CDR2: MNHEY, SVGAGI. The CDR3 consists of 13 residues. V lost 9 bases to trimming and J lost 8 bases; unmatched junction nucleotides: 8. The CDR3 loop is CARQLTGVEKLFF. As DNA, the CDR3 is TGTGCCAGACAGTTGACAGGGGTGGAAAAACTGTTTTTT.

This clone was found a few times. CDR3 in DNA: TGTGCCACTTCCCCCTCTAACTATGGCTACACCTTC. Translated: CATSPSNYGYTF. The chain uses TRBV12-3 or TRBV12-4 and TRBJ1-2; D not certain. The CDR3 extends over 12 amino acids. V lost 10 bases, J lost 0 bases, and 9 bases lay in between.

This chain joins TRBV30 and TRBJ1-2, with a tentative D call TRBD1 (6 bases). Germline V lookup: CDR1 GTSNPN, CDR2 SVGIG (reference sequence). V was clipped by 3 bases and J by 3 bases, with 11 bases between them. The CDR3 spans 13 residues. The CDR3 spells CAWRNRVDYGYTF. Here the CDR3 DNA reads TGTGCCTGGAGGAACAGGGTAGACTATGGCTACACCTTC.

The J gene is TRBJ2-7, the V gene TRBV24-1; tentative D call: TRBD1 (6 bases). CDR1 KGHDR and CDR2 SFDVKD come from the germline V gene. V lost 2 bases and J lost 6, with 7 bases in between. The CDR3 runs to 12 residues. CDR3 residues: CATSDSRGEQYF. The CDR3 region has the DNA TGTGCCACCAGTGATTCCAGGGGCGAGCAGTACTTC.

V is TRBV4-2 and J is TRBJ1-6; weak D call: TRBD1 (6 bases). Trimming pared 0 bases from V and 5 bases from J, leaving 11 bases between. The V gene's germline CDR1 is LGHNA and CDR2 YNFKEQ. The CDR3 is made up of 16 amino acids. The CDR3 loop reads CASSQDQGLNNSPLHF. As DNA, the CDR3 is TGTGCCAGCAGCCAAGACCAGGGGCTGAATAATTCACCCCTCCACTTT.

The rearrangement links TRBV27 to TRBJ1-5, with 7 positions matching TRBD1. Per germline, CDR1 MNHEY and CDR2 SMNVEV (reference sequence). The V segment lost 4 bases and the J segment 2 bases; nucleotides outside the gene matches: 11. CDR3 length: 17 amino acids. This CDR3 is CASSSLTGVGGNQPQHF. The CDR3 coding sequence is TGTGCCAGCAGTTCACTCACAGGGGTAGGTGGCAATCAGCCCCAGCATTTT.

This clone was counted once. CDR3: CASSQHGGQGKYPEAFF. The DNA for the CDR3 is TGTGCCAGCAGCCAACACGGGGGACAGGGTAAGTACCCTGAAGCTTTCTTT. The chain is built from TRBV3-1 (or the pseudogene TRBV3-2) and TRBJ1-1; 9 bases are a match to TRBD1. Germline CDR1 is LGHDT and CDR2 is YNNKEL (reference sequence). This CDR3 has 17 amino acids. V was clipped by 2 bases and J by 6 bases; unmatched bases: 13.

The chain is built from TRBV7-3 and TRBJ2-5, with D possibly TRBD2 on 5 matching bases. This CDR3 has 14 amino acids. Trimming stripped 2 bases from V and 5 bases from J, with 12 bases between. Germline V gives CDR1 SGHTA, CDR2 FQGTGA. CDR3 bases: TGTGCCAGCAGCTTAGGGTTTAGCGTGGAGACCCAGTACTTC. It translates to CASSLGFSVETQYF.

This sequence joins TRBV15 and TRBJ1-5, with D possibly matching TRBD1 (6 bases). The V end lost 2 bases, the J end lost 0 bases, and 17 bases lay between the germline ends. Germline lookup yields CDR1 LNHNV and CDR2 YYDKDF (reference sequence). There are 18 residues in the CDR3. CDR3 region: CATSRRGRAAYSNQPQHF. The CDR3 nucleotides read TGTGCCACCAGCAGAAGGGGGAGGGCGGCCTATAGCAATCAGCCCCAGCATTTT.

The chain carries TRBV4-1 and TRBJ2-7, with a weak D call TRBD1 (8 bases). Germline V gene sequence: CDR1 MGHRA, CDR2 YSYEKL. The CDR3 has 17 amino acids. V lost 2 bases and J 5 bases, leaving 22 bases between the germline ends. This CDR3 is CASSQRQGTREFHEQYF. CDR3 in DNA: TGCGCCAGCAGCCAAAGACAGGGGACGCGGGAGTTCCACGAGCAGTACTTC.

CDR3 sequence: CASSLSEGWNRFF. CDR3 DNA: TGTGCCAGCAGCTTATCGGAGGGGTGGAATCGGTTCTTC. The genes are TRBV7-9 and TRBJ2-1, with a weak D call TRBD2 (6 bases). The germline gives CDR1 SEHNR, CDR2 FQNEAQ (reference sequence). The CDR3 has 13 amino acids. V was pared by 2 bases and J by 15 bases, with 17 bases between.

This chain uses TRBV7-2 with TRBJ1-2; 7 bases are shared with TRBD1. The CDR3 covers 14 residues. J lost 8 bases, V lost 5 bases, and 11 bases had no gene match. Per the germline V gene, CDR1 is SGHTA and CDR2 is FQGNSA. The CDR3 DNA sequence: TGTGCCAGCAGCCGTATCCGACAGGGTCGGGGCTACACCTTC. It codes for CASSRIRQGRGYTF. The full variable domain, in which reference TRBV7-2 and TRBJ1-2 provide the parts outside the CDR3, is GAGVSQSPSNKVTEKGKDVELRCDPISGHTALYWYRQSLGQGLEFLIYFQGNSAPDKSGLPSDRFSAERTGGSVSTLTIQRTQQEDSAVYLCASSRIRQGRGYTFGSGTRLTVV.

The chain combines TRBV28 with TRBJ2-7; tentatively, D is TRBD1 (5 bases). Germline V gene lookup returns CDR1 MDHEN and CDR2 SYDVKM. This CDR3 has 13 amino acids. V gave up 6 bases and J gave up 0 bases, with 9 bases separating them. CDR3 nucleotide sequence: TGTGCCAGCAGCGGACACATCTCCTACGAGCAGTACTTC. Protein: CASSGHISYEQYF.

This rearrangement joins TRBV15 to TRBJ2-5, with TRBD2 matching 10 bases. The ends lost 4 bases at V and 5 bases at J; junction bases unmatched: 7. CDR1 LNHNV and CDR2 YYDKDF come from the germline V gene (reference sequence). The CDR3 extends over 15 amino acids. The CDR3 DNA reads TGTGCCACCAGCATATCTAGCGGGAGTATCGAGACCCAGTACTTC. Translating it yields CATSISSGSIETQYF. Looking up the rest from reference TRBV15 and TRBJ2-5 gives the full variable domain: DAMVIQNPRYQVTQFGKPVTLSCSQTLNHNVMYWYQQKSSQAPKLLFHYYDKDFNNEADTPDNFQSRRPNTSFCFLDIRSPGLGDTAMYLCATSISSGSIETQYFGPGTRLLVL.

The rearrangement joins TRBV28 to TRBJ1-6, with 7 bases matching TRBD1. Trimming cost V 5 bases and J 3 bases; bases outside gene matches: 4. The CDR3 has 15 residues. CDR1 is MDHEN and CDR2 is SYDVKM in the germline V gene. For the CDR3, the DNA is TGTGCCAGCAGTCCACAGGGGTACTATAATTCACCCCTCCACTTT. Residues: CASSPQGYYNSPLHF. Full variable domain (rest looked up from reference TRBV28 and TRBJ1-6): DVKVTQSSRYLVKRTGEKVFLECVQDMDHENMFWYRQDPGLGLRLIYFSYDVKMKEKGDIPEGYSVSREKKERFSLILESASTNQTSMYLCASSPQGYYNSPLHFGNGTRLTVT.

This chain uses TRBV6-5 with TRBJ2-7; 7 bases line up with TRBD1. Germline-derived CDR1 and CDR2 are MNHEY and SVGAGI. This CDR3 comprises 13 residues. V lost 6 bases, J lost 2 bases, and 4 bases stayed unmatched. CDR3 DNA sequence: TGTGCCAGCAGCTCGGGACAGACCTACGAGCAGTACTTC. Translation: CASSSGQTYEQYF.